This entry lists 15 T cell receptor beta chains sequenced from one sample in a study of T cell responses to AZD1222 COVID-19 vaccine. Generated by immunoSEQ multiplex PCR, the TCRdb table keeps only in-frame clones and is missing some. The profile shows 86,000 or so clones, roughly 90% of them singletons. Source: peripheral blood, taken on day 0 of AZD1222 vaccination. All receptors come from an adult in good health.

This clone was recorded only once. The rearrangement links TRBV6-5 to TRBJ1-5, with 7 bases aligning to TRBD1. Germline V CDR1 and CDR2: MNHEY, SVGAGI. Losses at the gene ends were 7 bases for V and 5 bases for J; bases not matched to a gene: 8. The CDR3 contains 14 residues. CDR3 nucleotides: TGTGCCAGCACCGAGGGACAGCGGGATCAGCCCCAGCATTTT. Translating gives CASTEGQRDQPQHF.

The rearrangement links TRBV15 to TRBJ1-6; 7 nucleotides match TRBD1. The CDR3 spans 14 residues. Losses at the gene ends were 3 bases for V and 8 bases for J; bases not matched to a gene: 4. The germline V gene encodes CDR1 LNHNV and CDR2 YYDKDF (reference sequence). CDR3 loop: CATSRGQTDSPLHF. CDR3 coding DNA: TGTGCCACCAGCAGGGGACAGACTGATTCACCCCTCCACTTT.

The rearrangement links TRBV5-1 to TRBJ1-1; 9 bases match TRBD1. There are 13 residues in the CDR3. Losses at the gene ends were 4 bases for V and 11 bases for J; bases not matched to a gene: 9. Looked up from germline, CDR1 is SGHRS and CDR2 is YFSETQ. CDR3 DNA sequence: TGCGCCAGCAGCCCCCTGACAGGGGGGCGGGCTTTCTTT. This codes for CASSPLTGGRAFF.

The chain recombines TRBV11-2 with TRBJ2-1, with 8 positions matching TRBD1. V trimming: 7 bases; J trimming: 8 bases; junction bases outside the gene matches: 22. The V gene's germline CDR1 is SGHAT and CDR2 FQNNGV. The CDR3 is 18 amino acids. CDR3 region: CASTFLLPRDRSRDEQFF. The CDR3 bases are TGTGCCAGCACCTTTCTCCTCCCCCGGGACAGGTCGAGGGATGAGCAGTTCTTC.

A single count supports this clone. V and J are TRBV6-5 and TRBJ1-5; D might be TRBD1 (5 bases). Germline-derived CDR1 and CDR2 are MNHEY and SVGAGI. CDR3 length equals 11 residues. V lost 8 bases and J 12 bases, leaving 14 bases between the germline ends. The DNA for the CDR3 is TGTGCCAGCTGGGGGAACGGGGTCCAGCATTTT. It specifies CASWGNGVQHF.

This clone is a singleton in its sample. The CDR3 loop is CASSLGVTGDGTEAFF. The CDR3, as DNA: TGCGCCAGCAGCTTGGGGGTGACAGGGGATGGCACTGAAGCTTTCTTT. The chain joins TRBV5-1 to TRBJ1-1; 8 positions agree with TRBD1. The V and J ends lost 0 bases and 4 bases, in that order; junction bases with no gene match: 8. Germline V gene lookup returns CDR1 SGHRS and CDR2 YFSETQ. This CDR3 is built from 16 residues. Together with reference TRBV5-1 and TRBJ1-1, the CDR3 gives the full variable domain: KAGVTQTPRYLIKTRGQQVTLSCSPISGHRSVSWYQQTPGQGLQFLFEYFSETQRNKGNFPGRFSGRQFSNSRSEMNVSTLELGDSALYLCASSLGVTGDGTEAFFGQGTRLTVV.

The chain employs TRBV27 and TRBJ1-2, with TRBD1 as a possible D gene (6 bases). The length of the CDR3 is 11 residues. Germline lookup yields CDR1 MNHEY and CDR2 SMNVEV (reference sequence). Trimming cost V 6 bases and J 10 bases, with 12 bases left between them. The CDR3: CASRGAGSYTF. The CDR3 region has the DNA TGTGCCAGCAGGGGGGCGGGGTCCTACACCTTC.

As for this clone: Other nucleotide sequences from this sample produce the same CDR3. This chain uses TRBV28 with TRBJ1-5; D is unresolved. Germline lookup yields CDR1 MDHEN and CDR2 SYDVKM. CDR3 length: 12 amino acids. Trimming removed 6 bases from V and 0 bases from J, with 3 bases in between. CDR3 region: CASRDSNQPQHF. For the CDR3, the DNA is TGTGCCAGCAGGGATAGCAATCAGCCCCAGCATTTT.

The rearrangement joins TRBV27 to TRBJ1-5, with no clear D. The CDR3 extends over 13 amino acids. CDR1 and CDR2 from the germline V gene are MNHEY and SMNVEV (reference sequence). Trimming stripped 0 bases from V and 6 bases from J, with 6 bases between. CDR3 region: CASSLSVRQPQHF. CDR3 coding DNA: TGTGCCAGCAGTTTATCCGTCCGTCAGCCCCAGCATTTT.

This clone was counted once. The J gene is TRBJ2-1, the V gene TRBV27; D is unresolved. The CDR3 contains 13 residues. V lost 3 bases and J 9 bases, leaving 12 bases between the germline ends. Germline CDR1 reads MNHEY; CDR2 reads SMNVEV (reference sequence). Here the CDR3 reads CASSFPDEGEQFF. The CDR3 DNA reads as TGTGCCAGCAGTTTTCCGGACGAAGGTGAGCAGTTCTTC.

J is TRBJ2-1 and V is TRBV19, with 10 bases aligning to TRBD1. Germline lookup yields CDR1 LNHDA and CDR2 SQIVND (reference sequence). This CDR3 region has 13 residues. The V and J ends lost 8 bases and 9 bases, in that order; junction bases with no gene match: 7. The CDR3 reads CASSRDRGSEQFF. CDR3 sequence (DNA): TGTGCCAGTTCCCGGGACAGGGGTTCTGAGCAGTTCTTC.

The V and J genes are TRBV25-1 and TRBJ2-3; TRBD2 is a possible D gene (5 bases). The V and J ends lost 7 bases and 4 bases respectively, with 12 bases between them. CDR3 length equals 13 residues. In germline, CDR1 is MGHDK, CDR2 SYGVNS. The chain's CDR3 is CASTDDYADTQYF. As DNA, the CDR3 is TGTGCCAGCACCGATGACTACGCAGATACGCAGTATTTT.

CDR3 bases: TGTGCCAGCAGCGGGCAGGGACATCGTGGCTACACCTTC. It specifies CASSGQGHRGYTF. V usage is TRBV2 and J usage is TRBJ1-2; D perhaps matches TRBD1 (6 bases). The CDR3 length is 13 residues. Trimming cost V 6 bases and J 7 bases, with 15 bases left between them. CDR1 and CDR2 (germline): SNHLY, FYNNEI.

This chain joins TRBV7-2 and TRBJ1-5, with D possibly being TRBD1 (5 bases). This CDR3 comprises 16 residues. V lost 3 bases and J 3 bases, leaving 15 bases between the germline ends. Germline-derived CDR1 and CDR2 are SGHTA and FQGNSA. The CDR3 loop reads CASSLGDPKANQPQHF. CDR3 nucleotides: TGTGCCAGCAGCTTGGGGGACCCCAAGGCCAATCAGCCCCAGCATTTT.

The rearrangement uses TRBV29-1 and TRBJ2-7, with D possibly TRBD1 on 6 matching bases. This CDR3 has 12 amino acids. Trimming shortened V by 6 bases and J by 1 base, and 10 bases separated the two germline ends. Per germline, CDR1 SQVTM and CDR2 ANQGSEA. The CDR3 DNA sequence: TGCAGCGTAAGACAGGATTCCTACGAGCAGTACTTC. As protein: CSVRQDSYEQYF.